These 18 T cell receptor beta chains were all obtained from the same sample, sequenced in a study of T cell responses to AZD1222 COVID-19 vaccine. Data came from immunoSEQ multiplex PCR; TCRdb stores just in-frame clones and leaves some out. The data show 85,000 to 100,000 clones, with 70% to 90% seen just once and about 3.7% held by the top ten. The sample in question was peripheral blood, obtained on day 0 of AZD1222 vaccination. Receptors were obtained from an adult in good health.

This chain connects TRBV18 to TRBJ2-6; 7 bases map to TRBD1. Germline V gene lookup returns CDR1 KGHSH and CDR2 LQKENI. Trimming took 1 base from V and 0 from J; bases not matched to a gene: 3. This CDR3 is 17 amino acids long. The CDR3 spells CASSPRDRASGANVLTF. The CDR3 bases are TGTGCCAGCTCACCACGGGACAGAGCCTCTGGGGCCAACGTCCTGACTTTC.

V is TRBV12-5 and J is TRBJ2-3; D is possibly TRBD1 or TRBD2 (5 bases each). Trimming pared 4 bases from V and 6 bases from J, leaving 14 bases between. CDR1 LGHNT and CDR2 FRNRAP come from the germline V gene. The CDR3 spans 14 residues. CDR3 bases: TGTGCTAGTGGTTCCTTCTCCGGGACGGATACGCAGTATTTT. It yields the protein CASGSFSGTDTQYF. Full variable domain (remainder filled in from reference TRBV12-5 and TRBJ2-3): DARVTQTPRHKVTEMGQEVTMRCQPILGHNTVFWYRQTMMQGLELLAYFRNRAPLDDSGMPKDRFSAEMPDATLATLKIQPSEPRDSAVYFCASGSFSGTDTQYFGPGTRLTVL.

This clone was detected only once. CDR3 sequence (DNA): TGTGCCAGCAGTTGGAAACCGTCCTACGAGCAGTACTTC. Its translation: CASSWKPSYEQYF. This chain links TRBV27 with TRBJ2-7; D not certain. The length of the CDR3 is 13 residues. CDR1 is MNHEY, CDR2 SMNVEV, per germline (reference sequence). Trimming left V 4 bases short and J 1 base short, with 8 bases between.

The chain employs TRBV29-1 and TRBJ1-2; D gene ambiguous. This CDR3 spans 13 amino acids. Germline V CDR1 and CDR2: SQVTM, ANQGSEA. Here the CDR3 reads CSYTETPNYGYTF. The CDR3 DNA is TGCAGTTATACAGAGACTCCCAACTATGGCTACACCTTC.

The chain joins TRBV5-1 to TRBJ1-2; D gene unclear. V dropped 3 bases and J dropped 2 bases, with 8 bases sitting between them. The CDR3 totals 13 residues. CDR1 is SGHRS, CDR2 YFSETQ, per germline. CDR3 sequence (DNA): TGCGCCAGCAGCTCCCGGATAAACTATGGCTACACCTTC. Translation: CASSSRINYGYTF.

The rearrangement joins TRBV5-6 to TRBJ1-2; 11 bases map to TRBD1. V trimming: 2 bases; J trimming: 5 bases; junction bases outside the gene matches: 5. Germline CDR1 reads SGHDT; CDR2 reads YYEEEE. The CDR3 sequence is 15 residues long. The CDR3: CASSFPGTGGYGYTF. DNA of the CDR3: TGTGCCAGCAGCTTCCCCGGGACAGGGGGTTATGGCTACACCTTC.

This clone was seen at least ten times. The chain uses TRBV3-1 (or the pseudogene TRBV3-2) and TRBJ2-7, with D maybe TRBD2 (5 bases). The V gene's germline CDR1 is LGHDT and CDR2 YNNKEL (reference sequence). The CDR3 runs to 15 residues. The ends were cut back, 4 bases at V and 2 bases at J, with 15 bases in the middle. Written as DNA, the CDR3 is TGTGCCAGCAGCCCGGATGACTACGGGGCCTACGAGCAGTACTTC. Its protein is CASSPDDYGAYEQYF.

The CDR3 region is CASSLLGRTGSYEQYF. In DNA, the CDR3 is TGTGCCAGCAGTTTATTAGGCCGGACAGGGAGTTACGAGCAGTACTTC. The chain couples TRBV27 to TRBJ2-7, with 8 bases identical to TRBD1. The CDR3 is 16 residues long. Germline V CDR1 and CDR2: MNHEY, SMNVEV (reference sequence). The V segment lost 1 base and the J segment 4 bases; nucleotides outside the gene matches: 9.

The genes are TRBV4-1 and TRBJ1-2; possibly TRBD1 for D (5 bases). Deletions cut 0 bases from V and 8 bases from J, with 16 bases between. Germline CDR1 and CDR2: MGHRA and YSYEKL. This CDR3 region has 15 residues. This CDR3 is CASSQDSPGGRGYTF. CDR3 coding DNA: TGCGCCAGCAGCCAAGATTCCCCCGGGGGTAGAGGCTACACCTTC.

V gene TRBV6-4 combines with J gene TRBJ2-3, with 11 bases identical to TRBD2. The germline V gene has CDR1 MRHNA and CDR2 SNTAGT. With 8 bases clipped from V and 3 bases from J, the junction kept 7 bases outside the gene matches. This CDR3 is 15 amino acids long. CDR3 sequence reads: CASSNTSGGTDTQYF. CDR3 sequence (DNA): TGTGCCAGCTCAAATACTAGCGGGGGTACAGATACGCAGTATTTT.

V is TRBV6-4 and J is TRBJ2-3; D is unresolved. Germline lookup yields CDR1 MRHNA and CDR2 SNTAGT. Trimming removed 4 bases from V and 0 bases from J, with 8 bases in between. CDR3 length: 14 amino acids. CDR3 coding DNA: TGTGCCAGCAGTGCCGACGGGAGCACAGATACGCAGTATTTT. It is translated as CASSADGSTDTQYF.

The chain joins TRBV4-1 to TRBJ1-1, with D unclear. The V gene's germline CDR1 is MGHRA and CDR2 YSYEKL. V was cut by 1 base and J by 1 base, with 13 bases left in between. This CDR3 comprises 16 residues. The CDR3 sequence: CASSQVDRPRNTEAFF. The CDR3 DNA reads as TGCGCCAGCAGCCAAGTCGATCGGCCCCGGAACACTGAAGCTTTCTTT.

The V call is TRBV9, the J call TRBJ1-4; 7 bases align to TRBD1. V shed 3 bases and J 7 bases; nucleotides not matched to a gene: 12. Germline V gene data show CDR1 as SGDLS and CDR2 as YYNGEE. The CDR3 is made up of 16 amino acids. CDR3 loop: CASSDLKQGSLEKLFF. The CDR3 DNA follows: TGTGCCAGCAGCGATCTCAAACAGGGGTCTCTTGAAAAACTGTTTTTT.

The chain uses TRBV5-1 and TRBJ2-7; D is unclear. CDR3 length: 13 residues. The V and J ends lost 0 bases and 6 bases respectively, with 10 bases between them. Germline CDR1 reads SGHRS; CDR2 reads YFSETQ. CDR3 nucleotide sequence: TGCGCCAGCAGCTTGGACCTCCCGGTCGAGCAGTACTTC. This gives the protein CASSLDLPVEQYF.

This clone has just one count. The V and J genes are TRBV6-5 and TRBJ2-7; 10 bases match TRBD2. In germline, CDR1 is MNHEY, CDR2 SVGAGI. CDR3 size: 16 residues. Trimming removed 3 bases from V and 4 bases from J; junction bases left unmatched: 9. The CDR3 is CASSYRAGGPGYEQYF. The CDR3 DNA reads TGTGCCAGCAGTTATCGAGCGGGGGGGCCTGGGTACGAGCAGTACTTC.

This chain links TRBV5-1 with TRBJ1-4; D is possibly TRBD1 (5 bases). The CDR3 consists of 14 residues. Germline V gene sequence: CDR1 SGHRS, CDR2 YFSETQ. Between the trimmed V and J ends, which lost 0 bases and 8 bases, there was a span of 11 bases. This chain's CDR3 is CASSLEGAREKLFF. CDR3 nucleotide sequence: TGCGCCAGCAGCTTGGAAGGGGCCCGGGAAAAACTGTTTTTT. The full variable domain, completed using reference TRBV5-1 and TRBJ1-4, is KAGVTQTPRYLIKTRGQQVTLSCSPISGHRSVSWYQQTPGQGLQFLFEYFSETQRNKGNFPGRFSGRQFSNSRSEMNVSTLELGDSALYLCASSLEGAREKLFFGSGTQLSVL.

This sequence joins TRBV6-2 or TRBV6-3 and TRBJ1-1, with D tentatively TRBD1 (6 bases). Germline CDR1 reads MNHEY; CDR2 reads SVGEGT. The CDR3 covers 16 residues. V gave up 2 bases and J gave up 1 base, with 14 bases separating them. DNA for the CDR3: TGTGCCAGCAGTTACCCACTCAGGGGCCAGAACACTGAAGCTTTCTTT. Its translation: CASSYPLRGQNTEAFF.

The chain links TRBV7-2 to TRBJ1-5; a possible D gene is TRBD1 (5 bases). The germline V gene encodes CDR1 SGHTA and CDR2 FQGNSA. CDR3 length: 12 residues. Trimming stripped 5 bases from V and 9 bases from J, with 11 bases between. The CDR3 reads CASSVDGGPQHF. The CDR3 nucleotides are TGTGCCAGCAGCGTCGATGGGGGGCCCCAGCATTTT.